This TCR beta chain was recorded in a study of blood T cell repertoires in COVID-19. Across the whole study: Samples taken during acute and convalescent COVID-19 were collected in the United States, Italy and Spain. T cells, B-cell-depleted T cells, or PBMCs provided the cDNA or gDNA that served as material.

CDR1 and CDR2 from the germline V gene are SQVTM and ANQGSEA. CDR3 size: 18 residues. V trimming: 6 bases; J trimming: 6 bases; junction bases outside the gene matches: 18. Per the original methods: From reference gene primer amplification, estimates of nucleated cell counts were derived. Clones were read by immunoSEQ multiplex PCR, and TCRdb kept only the in-frame ones, dropping some. V, J and clone size derive from that table, while D and trimming were established from the DNA sequence. The sample holds 90,000 to 100,000 clones, 70% to 90% seen once. Material for sequencing was peripheral blood. The chain uses TRBV29-1 and TRBJ2-1; 12 bases fit TRBD1. This TCR came from an elderly man with acute or convalescent COVID-19. In DNA, the CDR3 is TGCAGCGTATCCGGGACAGGGGGCAGGGGATCGGGAATCAATGAGCAGTTCTTC. Translated, it gives CSVSGTGGRGSGINEQFF.